This is a list of T cell receptor beta chains from one sample in a study of blood T cell repertoires in COVID-19. Libraries were prepared by immunoSEQ multiplex PCR; TCRdb keeps only in-frame clonotypes and omits some of them. The table shows around 220,000 clones, with 65% to 90% occurring only once. The specimen was peripheral blood. These receptors came from a human donor in a cohort sampled during active COVID-19. Both conserved end residues are part of each CDR3. D genes are given only for firm matches. Clone size is not always given. Where it is, it says once, few, many or a class for expanded clones.

15	TRBV3-1/TRBV3-2	TRBJ1-4	TRBD1	-	TGTGCCAGCAGCCGAAGAGGACAGGGAGGCGAAAAACTGTTTTTT	CASSRRGQGGEKLFF
17	TRBV19	TRBJ2-7	TRBD1	-	TGTGCCAGTAGTCTTCGCGCCGGGACAGGGCGAAGTGGGGAGCAGTACTTC	CASSLRAGTGRSGEQYF
14	TRBV28	TRBJ1-3	TRBD1	-	TGTGCCAGCAGTAACAGGGGATCTGGAAACACCATATATTTT	CASSNRGSGNTIYF
14	TRBV5-8	TRBJ1-2	-	-	TGTGCCAGCAGCTTCGGTGTCTCGGCAGGCAGCTACACCTTC	CASSFGVSAGSYTF
17	TRBV28	TRBJ2-2	TRBD1	-	TGTGCCAGCAGGGGACCGGGACAGGGGGCTGGTGGCGGGGAGCTGTTTTTT	CASRGPGQGAGGGELFF
17	TRBV7-9	TRBJ1-5	TRBD1	once	TGTGCCAGCAGCTTCTCCGGGACAGCACTTAGCAATCAGCCCCAGCATTTT	CASSFSGTALSNQPQHF
15	TRBV9	TRBJ2-7	TRBD1	-	TGTGCCAGCAGCGTAGGTGGGACAGGTGACTACGAGCAGTACTTC	CASSVGGTGDYEQYF
16	TRBV7-2	TRBJ1-1	TRBD1	-	TGTGCCAGCAGCTTCACCGGGACAGGGGGCGGAACTGAAGCTTTCTTT	CASSFTGTGGGTEAFF
16	TRBV6-2/TRBV6-3	TRBJ2-1	TRBD2	-	TGTGCCAGCAGTTACTCTGCGGGAGGATACCGCTATGAGCAGTTCTTC	CASSYSAGGYRYEQFF
15	TRBV5-6	TRBJ1-2	-	-	TGTGCCAGCAGCTTCACCGCAGGGGCCATCTATGGCTACACCTTC	CASSFTAGAIYGYTF
16	TRBV3-1/TRBV3-2	TRBJ1-4	-	-	TGTGCCAGCAGCCTCAGAGGGAGGGGAGCTAATGAAAAACTGTTTTTT	CASSLRGRGANEKLFF
16	TRBV6-6	TRBJ1-4	-	-	TGTGCCAGCAGTTCTACGGGTAGCTCAACTAATGAAAAACTGTTTTTT	CASSSTGSSTNEKLFF
13	TRBV20-1	TRBJ1-2	-	-	TGCAGTGCTAGTATACAGGGAGGGCATGGCTACACCTTC	CSASIQGGHGYTF
15	TRBV7-2	TRBJ2-1	TRBD2	-	TGTGCCAGCAGGCCCCAGAAGCGGGAGTACAATGAGCAGTTCTTC	CASRPQKREYNEQFF
16	TRBV7-9	TRBJ2-7	TRBD1	-	TGTGCCAGCAGCTTAGCCCCGACAGGGGGGCCCTACGAGCAGTACTTC	CASSLAPTGGPYEQYF
15	TRBV9	TRBJ2-5	TRBD2	-	TGTGCCAGCAGCGTATTGGCGGGAGGGGTCGAGACCCAGTACTTC	CASSVLAGGVETQYF
15	TRBV27	TRBJ2-7	TRBD2	-	TGTGCCAGCAGTCTAACGGGACTAGCTTGGCGCGAGCAGTACTTC	CASSLTGLAWREQYF
14	TRBV19	TRBJ2-3	TRBD2	-	TGTGCCAGTAGTCTAGCGGGAGGGGTGAGAACGCAGTATTTT	CASSLAGGVRTQYF
16	TRBV27	TRBJ2-5	-	once	TGTGCCAGCAGGCCTCGGGGTGGCGGGCTGAAAGAGACCCAGTACTTC	CASRPRGGGLKETQYF
12	TRBV5-8	TRBJ1-3	-	-	TGTGCCAGCAGCTTACTGGGAAACACCATATATTTT	CASSLLGNTIYF
15	TRBV18	TRBJ1-1	TRBD1	-	TGTGCCAGCTCACAACAGGGGGACCTGAACACTGAAGCTTTCTTT	CASSQQGDLNTEAFF
15	TRBV4-3	TRBJ2-7	TRBD1	-	TGCGCCAGCAGCCAAGACGGACAGGGTCCCTACGAGCAGTACTTC	CASSQDGQGPYEQYF
16	TRBV9	TRBJ1-2	TRBD1	-	TGTGCCAGCAGCGTAGGTTCGGGCAGGGGGATTTTTGGCTACACCTTC	CASSVGSGRGIFGYTF
13	TRBV24-1	TRBJ2-7	TRBD1	-	TGTGCCACTTGGGACAGGGACCGCCACGAGCAGTACTTC	CATWDRDRHEQYF
13	TRBV9	TRBJ1-2	-	-	TGTGCCAGCAGCCCAGACAAGGACTATGGCTACACCTTC	CASSPDKDYGYTF
17	TRBV4-3	TRBJ2-2	TRBD2	-	TGCGCCAGCAGCCAAGGAACCAGCGGGGTTTTCTCCGGGGAGCTGTTTTTT	CASSQGTSGVFSGELFF
16	TRBV6-6	TRBJ1-2	TRBD1	-	TGTGCCAGCAGCCCTAGGACAGGGGCTGGGGATTTGGGCTACACCTTC	CASSPRTGAGDLGYTF
15	TRBV9	TRBJ1-1	-	-	TGTGCCAGCAGCGTAACAGGTCTTAGGCTGACTGAAGCTTTCTTT	CASSVTGLRLTEAFF
14	TRBV7-9	TRBJ2-7	-	few	TGTGCCAGCAGTCCAAAGGGGCTGGCACACGAGCAGTACTTC	CASSPKGLAHEQYF
14	TRBV15	TRBJ1-1	-	-	TGTGCCACCAGCAGAGATCAAGGGGGCACTGAAGCTTTCTTT	CATSRDQGGTEAFF
14	TRBV5-1	TRBJ2-7	TRBD1	-	TGCGCCAGCAGCTGGACAGGGAACCCCTACGAGCAGTACTTC	CASSWTGNPYEQYF
14	TRBV5-1	TRBJ2-4	-	once	TGCGCCAGCAGCTTGGACAGGGCGAAAAACATTCAGTACTTC	CASSLDRAKNIQYF
13	TRBV18	TRBJ2-7	-	-	TGTGCCAGCTCACGCGCCAGGTCGGATGAGCAGTACTTC	CASSRARSDEQYF
17	TRBV7-2	TRBJ1-6	TRBD1	-	TGTGCCAGCAGCTTCACGGGGGGGACAGACTATAATTCACCCCTCCACTTT	CASSFTGGTDYNSPLHF
14	TRBV3-1/TRBV3-2	TRBJ1-1	TRBD1	once	TGTGCCAGCAGCCAAAAGGGGGCGGTGGTTGAAGCTTTCTTT	CASSQKGAVVEAFF
18	TRBV7-3	TRBJ2-1	-	once	TGTGCCAGCAGCTTACGCGGGAAAAAGGCCGACTCCTACAATGAGCAGTTCTTC	CASSLRGKKADSYNEQFF
13	TRBV27	TRBJ1-4	TRBD1	-	TGTGCCAGCAGGACAGGGCGAGGTGAAAAACTGTTTTTT	CASRTGRGEKLFF
15	TRBV4-3	TRBJ2-7	TRBD2	few	TGCGCCAGCAGCCAAGATTTCAGCGGGGCCTACGAGCAGTACTTC	CASSQDFSGAYEQYF
15	TRBV29-1	TRBJ2-3	-	-	TGCAGCGTTGGCGTTCGTAGCGGAGGCACAGATACGCAGTATTTT	CSVGVRSGGTDTQYF
14	TRBV28	TRBJ2-4	TRBD1	-	TGTGCCAGCAGACCCAGGGGGCTAAAAAACATTCAGTACTTC	CASRPRGLKNIQYF
14	TRBV24-1	TRBJ2-7	-	few	TGTGCCACCAGTGTAGGGGGGAGGGCCCCCGAGCAGTACTTC	CATSVGGRAPEQYF
15	TRBV23-1	TRBJ1-5	-	-	TGCGCCAGCAGTCACCCTGATATAGCCAATCAGCCCCAGCATTTT	CASSHPDIANQPQHF
16	TRBV5-4	TRBJ2-1	TRBD1	-	TGTGCCAGCAGCGCTGGGACAGGGGGCGCCAACAATGAGCAGTTCTTC	CASSAGTGGANNEQFF
14	TRBV24-1	TRBJ2-7	-	-	TGTGCCACCAGTGACCCCGCGATAGTTGGAGCTTGGTACTTC	CATSDPAIVGAWYF
15	TRBV2	TRBJ1-5	-	once	TGTGCCAGCAGTGAAGGCCGGAGTAGCAATCAGCCCCAGCATTTT	CASSEGRSSNQPQHF
16	TRBV4-1	TRBJ1-3	-	-	TGCGCCAGCAGCCCCCGCCGGGGGGACTCTGGAAACACCATATATTTT	CASSPRRGDSGNTIYF
15	TRBV3-1/TRBV3-2	TRBJ2-7	-	once	TGTGCCAGCAGCCATGACCGGGACACCTTCTACGAGCAGTACTTC	CASSHDRDTFYEQYF
11	TRBV30	TRBJ2-6	-	-	TGTGCCTGGGCAGGGGTTAGTGTCCTGACTTTC	CAWAGVSVLTF
12	TRBV10-3	TRBJ2-1	TRBD2	-	TGTGCCATCGGGGGGGAGTACAATGAGCAGTTCTTC	CAIGGEYNEQFF
14	TRBV19	TRBJ1-1	-	-	TGTGCCAGTATTCGTGACGGAGCAAACACTGAAGCTTTCTTT	CASIRDGANTEAFF
14	TRBV5-1	TRBJ1-5	TRBD1	-	TGCGCCAGCAGTTTGACAGGGGACAATCAGCCCCAGCATTTT	CASSLTGDNQPQHF
14	TRBV5-1	TRBJ1-6	TRBD1	-	TGCGCCAGCAGCCGTGGACAGGGCGCTTCACCCCTCCACTTT	CASSRGQGASPLHF
15	TRBV3-1/TRBV3-2	TRBJ1-5	-	-	TGTGCCAGCAGCCAAGGGGGGGATTGGGATCAGCCCCAGCATTTT	CASSQGGDWDQPQHF
14	TRBV5-1	TRBJ1-1	-	few	TGCGCCAGCAGCTTGGCGACAGGGAACACTGAAGCTTTCTTT	CASSLATGNTEAFF
15	TRBV5-4	TRBJ1-1	-	-	TGTGCCAGCAGCTGGTTGGGGGGGATGAACACTGAAGCTTTCTTT	CASSWLGGMNTEAFF
15	TRBV5-1	TRBJ2-1	-	-	TGCGCCAGCAGTCCCGGCGGGGAGGCCTACAATGAGCAGTTCTTC	CASSPGGEAYNEQFF
13	TRBV5-1	TRBJ1-2	TRBD1	-	TGCGCCAGCAGCTTGGTGGCGGACAGGGGCTACACCTTC	CASSLVADRGYTF